This T cell receptor (beta chain) was captured in a study of cytomegalovirus exposure and HLA in healthy donors (dated by TCRdb to 2016 to 2017). A note on the overall study: According to a later analysis, one platform produced both the roughly 130 validation repertoires and the approximately 600 repertoires of the first cohort. In addition to the first cohort of 500 to 850 subjects, a separate validation cohort of approximately 110 different subjects was used. To predict cytomegalovirus infection status, the study brought together high-throughput TCR immunosequencing, statistical association of individual TCRs with disease status, and machine learning. The study aimed to test whether signatures of past pathogen exposure could be identified by cataloging public T cell receptors.

The CDR3 contains 13 residues, cysteine and phenylalanine counted. Kept here is only the CDR3 DNA, which spans 39 bases and is read in frame from base 1. V gives up 1 base and J gives up 5 bases, and the segment between their germline ends measures 9 bases. CDR1 is given as SGHKS and CDR2 as YYEKEE, both from the germline V gene (reference sequence). What the authors observed across the whole study: The classifier was reported to diagnose cytomegalovirus status with high specificity and sensitivity in both the original cohort and the validation cohort. Across donors, most TCR sequences were observed very rarely, whereas some public TCRs were present in many individuals. In vitro tests confirmed that three of the cytomegalovirus-associated TCR beta chains recognize cytomegalovirus antigens. A total of roughly 160 TCR beta chains were listed by the study as associated with cytomegalovirus. All 120 or so repertoires were used to score co-occurrence in the validation cohort in a later analysis, because that analysis had no HLA typing for the cohort. According to the authors, the approach could potentially be generalized to other disease states and immunological phenotypes. A later analysis found that TCRs clustered in the first cohort also tended to co-occur in the 120 validation repertoires, with roughly 95% of cluster scores above 0.

The library was prepared using the immunoSEQ multiplex PCR assay. The authors' analysis ran thus. To diagnose cytomegalovirus status from the catalog of TCR beta chain sequences, a statistical classification framework was built. The source is immuneACCESS, and TCRdb retained only in-frame sequences with V and J called. Part of the clones is not carried over; for the studies checked, unresolved V genes explain less than half of this, and the remainder is unexplained. That table is the source of V, J and clone size, and D and trimming were worked out from the DNA. In all, the sample holds tens of thousands of clones, and around 93% of those were seen once. Roughly 6.6% of the sample belongs to the ten largest clones. The donors belonged to the validation cohort of over a hundred subjects, which was separate from the approximately 700-subject first cohort. In regard to this clone: The clone's antigen remains unknown. The record has no base qualities; no much larger clone is one base away.

Input material: PBMCs. The source is a young woman in good health and CMV-seropositive. The chain joins TRBV5-5 to TRBJ1-2; TRBD1 might be the D gene, on 5 matching bases. The sequence in DNA is TGTGCCAGCAGCTTGTCGGCAGGGTATGGCTACACCTTC. Translated, it gives CASSLSAGYGYTF.